This T cell receptor beta chain was identified during a study of blood T cell repertoires in COVID-19. In the original processing: It was from reference gene primer amplification that nucleated cell counts were estimated. Sequencing used immunoSEQ multiplex PCR; TCRdb keeps in-frame clones, though not all of them. The D gene and trimming were derived from the DNA, and the V and J assignments and clone size from that table. The sample carries roughly 500,000 clones, roughly 90% recorded once. All enrollees were about 18 to 89 years old and from fewer than 30 US areas. Trimming took 7 bases from V and 0 from J, leaving 13 bases between them. The CDR3 is 14 residues long. Germline CDR1 is SQVTM and CDR2 is ANQGSEA.

This chain joins TRBV29-1 and TRBJ1-3; D gene ambiguous. The sequenced material came from PBMCs or T cells enriched from blood (not recorded which). The TCR originated in a woman in her forties who had recovered from COVID-19. In DNA, the CDR3 is TGCAGCGCTATGAGAGTGATCTCTGGAAACACCATATATTTT. Protein product: CSAMRVISGNTIYF.